This is a list of T cell receptor beta chains from one sample in a study of blood T cell repertoires in COVID-19. Repertoires were generated with immunoSEQ multiplex PCR, while TCRdb's copy carries only in-frame clones and drops some. The data contain some 250,000 clones, roughly 86% of them singletons. The sequenced sample consisted of peripheral blood. These receptors were collected from an older woman with active or convalescent COVID-19. Each CDR3 is given with its conserved first and last residue. The order of the fields is D gene, clone size, V gene, J gene, CDR3 protein, CDR3 DNA. D genes are given only for firm matches. Where a row states a size, it is once, few, many or the class of an expanded clone; other rows omit it.

.	.	TRBV24-1	TRBJ2-1	CATSDSGYNEQFF	TGTGCCACCAGTGATAGCGGGTACAATGAGCAGTTCTTC
.	.	TRBV3-1/TRBV3-2	TRBJ1-1	CASSQKANTEAFF	TGTGCCAGCAGCCAAAAAGCGAACACTGAAGCTTTCTTT
TRBD1	.	TRBV9	TRBJ1-1	CASSPPQRGTGGQWGEAFF	TGTGCCAGCAGCCCCCCCCAAAGGGGGACAGGGGGTCAATGGGGTGAAGCTTTCTTT
.	once	TRBV12-1	TRBJ2-1	CASSWIQGNHEQFF	TGTGCCAGCAGCTGGATACAGGGCAATCATGAGCAGTTCTTC
.	.	TRBV7-2	TRBJ1-1	CASSLGSGMNTEAFF	TGTGCCAGCAGCTTGGGGAGCGGGATGAACACTGAAGCTTTCTTT
.	many	TRBV27	TRBJ2-7	CASQLDGGTYEQYF	TGTGCCAGCCAACTAGATGGCGGAACCTACGAGCAGTACTTC
.	.	TRBV15	TRBJ2-5	CATSIITGQETQYF	TGTGCCACCAGCATAATCACAGGGCAGGAGACCCAGTACTTC
.	.	TRBV7-2	TRBJ2-7	CASSPGTHSYEQYF	TGTGCCAGCAGCCCCGGGACACATTCCTACGAGCAGTACTTC
.	.	TRBV27	TRBJ1-1	CASSLYRNTEAFF	TGTGCCAGCAGTTTATACAGGAACACTGAAGCTTTCTTT
TRBD1	.	TRBV4-2	TRBJ1-5	CASSQSGDRNQPQHF	TGTGCCAGCAGCCAATCTGGGGACAGGAATCAGCCCCAGCATTTT
.	.	TRBV15	TRBJ2-1	CATSRAGIQRDEQFF	TGTGCCACCAGCAGAGCGGGGATACAGCGCGATGAGCAGTTCTTC
TRBD1	.	TRBV5-6	TRBJ1-2	CASSDTGVYGYTF	TGTGCCAGCAGCGACACAGGGGTTTATGGCTACACCTTC
.	.	TRBV7-8	TRBJ2-3	CASSLRRYRSDTDTQYF	TGTGCCAGCAGCTTGAGAAGGTACAGATCGGACACAGATACGCAGTATTTT
.	.	TRBV7-2	TRBJ1-6	CASSPSIALRSFLHF	TGTGCCAGCAGCCCCTCGATCGCCCTAAGGAGTTTCCTCCACTTT
.	.	TRBV9	TRBJ1-2	CASSVYTGRDGYTF	TGTGCCAGCAGCGTATACACAGGGCGAGATGGCTACACCTTC
.	.	TRBV9	TRBJ1-2	CASSARTAYGYTF	TGTGCCAGCAGCGCTCGGACAGCCTATGGCTACACCTTC